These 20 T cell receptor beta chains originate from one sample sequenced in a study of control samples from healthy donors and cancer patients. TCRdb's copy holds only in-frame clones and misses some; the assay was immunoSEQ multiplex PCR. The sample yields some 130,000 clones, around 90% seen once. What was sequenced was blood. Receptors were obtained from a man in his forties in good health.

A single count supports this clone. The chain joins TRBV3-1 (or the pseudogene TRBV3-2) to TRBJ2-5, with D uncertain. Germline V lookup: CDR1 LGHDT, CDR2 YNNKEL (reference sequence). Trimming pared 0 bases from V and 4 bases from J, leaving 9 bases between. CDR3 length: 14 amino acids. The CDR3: CASSQDPSAETQYF. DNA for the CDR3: TGTGCCAGCAGCCAAGACCCCAGTGCAGAGACCCAGTACTTC.

Here the CDR3 DNA reads TGTGCCAGCAGCCGAAGCGGGGGCCTGGGCACTGAAGCTTTCTTT. Amino acids: CASSRSGGLGTEAFF. The genes are TRBV28 and TRBJ1-1; D might be TRBD1 (6 bases). V was trimmed by 6 bases and J by 4 bases, leaving 18 bases between them. The CDR3 is made up of 15 amino acids. Germline CDR1 is MDHEN and CDR2 is SYDVKM.

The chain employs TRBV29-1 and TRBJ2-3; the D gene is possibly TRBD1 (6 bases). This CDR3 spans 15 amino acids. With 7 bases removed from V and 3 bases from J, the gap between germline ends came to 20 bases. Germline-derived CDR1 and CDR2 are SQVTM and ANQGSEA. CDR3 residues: CSARPGTTSTDTQYF. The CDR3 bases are TGCAGCGCTAGACCCGGGACAACATCAACAGATACGCAGTATTTT.

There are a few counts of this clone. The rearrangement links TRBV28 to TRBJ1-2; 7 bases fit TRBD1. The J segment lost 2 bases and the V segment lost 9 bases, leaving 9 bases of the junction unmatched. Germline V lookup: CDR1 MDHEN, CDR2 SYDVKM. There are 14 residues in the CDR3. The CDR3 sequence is CASRGTELNYGYTF. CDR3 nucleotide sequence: TGTGCCAGTCGGGGGACAGAGCTAAACTATGGCTACACCTTC.

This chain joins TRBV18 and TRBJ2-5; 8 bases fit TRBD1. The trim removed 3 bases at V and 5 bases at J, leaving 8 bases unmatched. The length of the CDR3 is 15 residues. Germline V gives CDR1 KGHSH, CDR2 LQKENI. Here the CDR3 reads CASSPPTGVGETQYF. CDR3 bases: TGTGCCAGCTCACCCCCGACAGGGGTTGGGGAGACCCAGTACTTC.

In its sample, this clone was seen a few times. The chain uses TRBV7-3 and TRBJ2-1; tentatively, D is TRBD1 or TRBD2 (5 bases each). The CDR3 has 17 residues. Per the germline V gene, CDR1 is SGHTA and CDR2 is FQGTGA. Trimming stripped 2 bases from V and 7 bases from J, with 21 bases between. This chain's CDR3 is CASSLVGAGLGRNEQFF. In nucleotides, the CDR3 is TGTGCCAGCAGCTTAGTCGGGGCCGGACTGGGGCGTAATGAGCAGTTCTTC.

This CDR3 reads CASSSTGGPVSYEQYF. The CDR3 DNA is TGTGCCAGCAGCTCCACCGGGGGACCTGTCTCCTACGAGCAGTACTTC. This chain links TRBV7-6 with TRBJ2-7; possible D gene TRBD2, 6 bases. Germline CDR1 is SGHVS and CDR2 is FNYEAQ. The CDR3 totals 16 residues. Trimming cost V 4 bases and J 0 bases, with 16 bases left between them.

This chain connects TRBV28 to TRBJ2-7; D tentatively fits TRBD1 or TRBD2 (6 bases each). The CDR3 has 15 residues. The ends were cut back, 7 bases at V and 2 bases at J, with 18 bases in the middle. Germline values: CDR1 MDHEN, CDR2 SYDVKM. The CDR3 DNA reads TGTGCCAGCACCCTAGGGGCAGGGGAGGCCTACGAGCAGTACTTC. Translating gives CASTLGAGEAYEQYF.

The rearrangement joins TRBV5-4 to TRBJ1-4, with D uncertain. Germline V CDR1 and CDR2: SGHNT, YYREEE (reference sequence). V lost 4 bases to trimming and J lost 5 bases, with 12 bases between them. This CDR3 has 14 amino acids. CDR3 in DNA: TGTGCCAGCAGCCTCGGTGGGGTAAATGAAAAACTGTTTTTT. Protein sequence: CASSLGGVNEKLFF.

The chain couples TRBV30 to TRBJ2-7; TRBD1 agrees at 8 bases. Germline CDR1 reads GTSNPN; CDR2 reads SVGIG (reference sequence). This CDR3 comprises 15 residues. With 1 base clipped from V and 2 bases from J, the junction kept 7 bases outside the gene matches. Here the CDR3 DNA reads TGTGCCTGGAGTGGGGTCAGGACAGGGACCTACGAGCAGTACTTC. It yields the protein CAWSGVRTGTYEQYF.

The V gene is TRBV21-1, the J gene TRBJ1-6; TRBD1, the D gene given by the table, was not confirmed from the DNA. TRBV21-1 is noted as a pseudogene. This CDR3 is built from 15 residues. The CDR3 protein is CASHRDSSYNSPLHF. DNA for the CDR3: TGTGCCAGCCATAGGGACAGTTCATATAATTCACCCCTCCACTTT.

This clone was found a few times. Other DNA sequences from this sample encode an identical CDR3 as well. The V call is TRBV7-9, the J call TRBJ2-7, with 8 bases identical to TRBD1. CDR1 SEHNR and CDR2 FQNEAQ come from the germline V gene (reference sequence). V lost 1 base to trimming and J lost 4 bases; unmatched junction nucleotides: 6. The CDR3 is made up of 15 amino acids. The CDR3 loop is CASSLVSGGHYEQYF. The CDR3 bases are TGTGCCAGCAGCTTAGTGTCAGGGGGCCATTACGAGCAGTACTTC.

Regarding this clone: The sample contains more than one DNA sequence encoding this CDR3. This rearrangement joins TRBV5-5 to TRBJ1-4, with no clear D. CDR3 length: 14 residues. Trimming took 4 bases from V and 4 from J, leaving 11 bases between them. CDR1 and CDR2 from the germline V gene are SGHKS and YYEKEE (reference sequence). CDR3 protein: CASSLSHRNEKLFF. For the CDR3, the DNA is TGTGCCAGCAGCCTGAGTCACCGTAATGAAAAACTGTTTTTT.

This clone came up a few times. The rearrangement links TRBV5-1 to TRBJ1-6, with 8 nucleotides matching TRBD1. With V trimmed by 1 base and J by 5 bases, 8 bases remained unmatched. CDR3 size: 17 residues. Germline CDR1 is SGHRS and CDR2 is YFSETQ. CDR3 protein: CASSLTGGRSNNSPLHF. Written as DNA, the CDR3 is TGCGCCAGCAGCTTGACAGGGGGGAGGAGTAATAATTCACCCCTCCACTTT.

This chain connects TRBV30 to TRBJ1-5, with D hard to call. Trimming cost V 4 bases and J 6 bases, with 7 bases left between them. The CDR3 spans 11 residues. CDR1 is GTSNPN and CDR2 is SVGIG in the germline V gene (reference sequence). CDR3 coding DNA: TGTGCCTGGAATAGTTTTCAGCCCCAGCATTTT. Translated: CAWNSFQPQHF.

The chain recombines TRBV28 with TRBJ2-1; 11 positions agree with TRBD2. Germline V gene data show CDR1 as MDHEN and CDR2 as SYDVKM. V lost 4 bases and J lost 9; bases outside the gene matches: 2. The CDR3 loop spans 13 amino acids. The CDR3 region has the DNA TGTGCCAGCAGTTCTAGCGGGGGGCGTGAGCAGTTCTTC. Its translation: CASSSSGGREQFF.

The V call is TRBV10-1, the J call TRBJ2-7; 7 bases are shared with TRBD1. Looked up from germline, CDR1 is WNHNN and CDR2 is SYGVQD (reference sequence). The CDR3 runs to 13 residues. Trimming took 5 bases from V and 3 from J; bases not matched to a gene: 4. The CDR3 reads CASSSGQYYEQYF. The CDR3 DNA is TGCGCCAGCAGTTCGGGACAGTACTACGAGCAGTACTTC.

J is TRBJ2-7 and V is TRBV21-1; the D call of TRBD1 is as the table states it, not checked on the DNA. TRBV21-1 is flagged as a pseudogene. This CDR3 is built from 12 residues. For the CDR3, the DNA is TGTGCCAGCGGTAGACAGGGCCACGAGCAGTACTTC. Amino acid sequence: CASGRQGHEQYF.

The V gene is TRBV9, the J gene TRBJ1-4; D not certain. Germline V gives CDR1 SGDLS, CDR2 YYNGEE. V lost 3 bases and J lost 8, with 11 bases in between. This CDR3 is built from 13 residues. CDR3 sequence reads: CASSEAIGEKLFF. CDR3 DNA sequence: TGTGCCAGCAGCGAGGCAATTGGGGAAAAACTGTTTTTT.

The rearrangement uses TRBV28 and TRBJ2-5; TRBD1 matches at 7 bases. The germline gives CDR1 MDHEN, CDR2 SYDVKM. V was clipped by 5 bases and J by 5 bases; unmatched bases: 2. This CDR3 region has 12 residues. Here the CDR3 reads CASSVTGETQYF. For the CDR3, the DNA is TGTGCCAGCAGTGTGACAGGGGAGACCCAGTACTTC.